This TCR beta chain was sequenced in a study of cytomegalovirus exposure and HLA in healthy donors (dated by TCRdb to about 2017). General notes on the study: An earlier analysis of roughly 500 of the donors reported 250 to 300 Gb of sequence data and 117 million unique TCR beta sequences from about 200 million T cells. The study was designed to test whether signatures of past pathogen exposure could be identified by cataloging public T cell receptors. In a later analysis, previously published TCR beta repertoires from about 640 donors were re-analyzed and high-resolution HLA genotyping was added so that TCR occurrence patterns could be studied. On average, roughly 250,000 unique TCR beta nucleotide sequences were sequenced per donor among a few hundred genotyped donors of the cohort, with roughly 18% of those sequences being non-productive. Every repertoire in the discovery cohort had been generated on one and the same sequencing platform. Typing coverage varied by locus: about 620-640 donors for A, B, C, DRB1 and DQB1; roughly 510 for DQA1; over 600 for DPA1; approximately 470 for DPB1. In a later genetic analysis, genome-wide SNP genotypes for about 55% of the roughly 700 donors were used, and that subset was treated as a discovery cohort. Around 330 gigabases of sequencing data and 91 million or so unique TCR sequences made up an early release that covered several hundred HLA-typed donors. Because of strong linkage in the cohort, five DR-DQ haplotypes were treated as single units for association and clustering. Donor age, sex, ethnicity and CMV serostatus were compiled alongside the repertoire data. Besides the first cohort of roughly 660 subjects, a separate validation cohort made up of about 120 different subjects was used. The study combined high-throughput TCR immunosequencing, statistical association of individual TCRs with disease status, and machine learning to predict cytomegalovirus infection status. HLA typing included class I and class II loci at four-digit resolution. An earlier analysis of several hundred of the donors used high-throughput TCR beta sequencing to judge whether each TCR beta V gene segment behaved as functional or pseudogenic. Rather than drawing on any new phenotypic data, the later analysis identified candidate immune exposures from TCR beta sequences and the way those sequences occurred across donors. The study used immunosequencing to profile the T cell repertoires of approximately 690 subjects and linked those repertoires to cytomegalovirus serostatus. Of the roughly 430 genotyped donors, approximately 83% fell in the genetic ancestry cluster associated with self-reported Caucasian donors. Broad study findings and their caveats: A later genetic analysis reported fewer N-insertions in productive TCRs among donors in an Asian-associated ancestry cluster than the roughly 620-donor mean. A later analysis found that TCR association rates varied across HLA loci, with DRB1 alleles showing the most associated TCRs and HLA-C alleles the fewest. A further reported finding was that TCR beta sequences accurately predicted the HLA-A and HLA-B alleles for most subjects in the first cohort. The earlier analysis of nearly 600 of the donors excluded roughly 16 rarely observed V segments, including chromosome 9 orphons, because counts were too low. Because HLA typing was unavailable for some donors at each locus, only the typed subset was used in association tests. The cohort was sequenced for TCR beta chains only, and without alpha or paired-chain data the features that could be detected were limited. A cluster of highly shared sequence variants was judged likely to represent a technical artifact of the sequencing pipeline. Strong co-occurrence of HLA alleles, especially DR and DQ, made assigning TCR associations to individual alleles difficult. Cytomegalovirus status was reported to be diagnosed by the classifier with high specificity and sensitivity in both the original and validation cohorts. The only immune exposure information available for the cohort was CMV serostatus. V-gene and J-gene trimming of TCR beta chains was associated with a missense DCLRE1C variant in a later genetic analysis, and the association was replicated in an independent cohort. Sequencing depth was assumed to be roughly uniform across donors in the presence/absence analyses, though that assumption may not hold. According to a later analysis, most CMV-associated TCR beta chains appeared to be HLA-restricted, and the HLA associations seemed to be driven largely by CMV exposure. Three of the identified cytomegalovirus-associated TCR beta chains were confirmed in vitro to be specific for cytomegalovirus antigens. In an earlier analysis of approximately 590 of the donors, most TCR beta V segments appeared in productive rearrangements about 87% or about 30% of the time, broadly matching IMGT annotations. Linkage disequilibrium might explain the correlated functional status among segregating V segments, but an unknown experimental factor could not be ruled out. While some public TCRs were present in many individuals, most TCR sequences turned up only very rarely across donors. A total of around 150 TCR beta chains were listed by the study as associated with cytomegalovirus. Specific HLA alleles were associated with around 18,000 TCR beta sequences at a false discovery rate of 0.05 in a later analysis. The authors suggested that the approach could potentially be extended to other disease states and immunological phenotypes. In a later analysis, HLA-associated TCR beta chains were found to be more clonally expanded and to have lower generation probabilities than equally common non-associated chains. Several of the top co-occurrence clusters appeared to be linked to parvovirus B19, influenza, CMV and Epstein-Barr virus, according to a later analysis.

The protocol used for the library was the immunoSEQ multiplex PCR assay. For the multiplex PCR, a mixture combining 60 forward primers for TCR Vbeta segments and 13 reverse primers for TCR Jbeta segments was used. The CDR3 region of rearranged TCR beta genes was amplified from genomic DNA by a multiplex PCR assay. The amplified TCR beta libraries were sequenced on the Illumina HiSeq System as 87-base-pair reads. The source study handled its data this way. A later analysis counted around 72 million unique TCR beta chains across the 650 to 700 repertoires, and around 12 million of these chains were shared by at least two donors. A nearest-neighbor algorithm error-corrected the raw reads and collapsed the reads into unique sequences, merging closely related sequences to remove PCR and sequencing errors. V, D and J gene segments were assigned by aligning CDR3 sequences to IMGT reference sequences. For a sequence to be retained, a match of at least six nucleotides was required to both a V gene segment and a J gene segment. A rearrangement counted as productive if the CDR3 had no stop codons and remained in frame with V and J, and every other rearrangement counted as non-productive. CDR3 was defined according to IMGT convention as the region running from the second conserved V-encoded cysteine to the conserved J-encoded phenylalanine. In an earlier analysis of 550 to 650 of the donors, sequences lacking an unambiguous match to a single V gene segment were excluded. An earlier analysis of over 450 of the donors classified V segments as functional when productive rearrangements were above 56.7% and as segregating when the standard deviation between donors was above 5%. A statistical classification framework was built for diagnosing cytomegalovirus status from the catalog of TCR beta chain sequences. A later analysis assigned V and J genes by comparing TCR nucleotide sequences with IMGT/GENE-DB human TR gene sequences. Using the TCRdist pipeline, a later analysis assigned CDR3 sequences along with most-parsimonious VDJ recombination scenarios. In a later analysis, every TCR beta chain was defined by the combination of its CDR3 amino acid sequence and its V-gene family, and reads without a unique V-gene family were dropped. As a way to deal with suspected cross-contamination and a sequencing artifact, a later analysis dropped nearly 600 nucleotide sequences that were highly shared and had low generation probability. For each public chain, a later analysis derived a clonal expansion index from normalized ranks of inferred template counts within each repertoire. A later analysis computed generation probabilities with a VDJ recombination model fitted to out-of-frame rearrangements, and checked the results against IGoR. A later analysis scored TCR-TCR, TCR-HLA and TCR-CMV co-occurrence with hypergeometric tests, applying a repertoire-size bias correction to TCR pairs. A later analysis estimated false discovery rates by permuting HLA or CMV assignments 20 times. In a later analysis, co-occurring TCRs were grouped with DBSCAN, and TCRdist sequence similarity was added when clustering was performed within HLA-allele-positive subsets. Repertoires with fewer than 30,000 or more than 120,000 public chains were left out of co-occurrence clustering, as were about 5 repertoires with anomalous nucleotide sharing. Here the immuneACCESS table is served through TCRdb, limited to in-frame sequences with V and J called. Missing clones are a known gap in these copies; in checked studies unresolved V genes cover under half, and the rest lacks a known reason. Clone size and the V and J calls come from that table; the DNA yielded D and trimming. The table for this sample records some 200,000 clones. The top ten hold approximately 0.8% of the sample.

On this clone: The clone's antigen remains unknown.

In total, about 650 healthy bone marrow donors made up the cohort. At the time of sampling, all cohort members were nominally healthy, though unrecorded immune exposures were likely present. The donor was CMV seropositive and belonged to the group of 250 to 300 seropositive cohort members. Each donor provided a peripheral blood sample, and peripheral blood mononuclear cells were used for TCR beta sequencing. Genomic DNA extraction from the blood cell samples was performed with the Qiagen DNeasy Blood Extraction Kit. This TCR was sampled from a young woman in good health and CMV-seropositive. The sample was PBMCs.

The nucleotide sequence is TGTGCCAGCAGAGAGAACTACGAGCAGTACTTC. Translated, it gives CASRENYEQYF. The chain joins TRBV6-1 to TRBJ2-7; the D gene lacks a confident call. V is pared back by 6 bases and J by 3 bases, with 6 bases lying between the germline termini. CDR1 and CDR2 are drawn from the germline V gene: MNHNS, SASEGT. The CDR3 starts with the cysteine, ends with the phenylalanine, and has 11 residues. Of all the DNA, just the CDR3 is kept, 33 bases in frame from base 1.